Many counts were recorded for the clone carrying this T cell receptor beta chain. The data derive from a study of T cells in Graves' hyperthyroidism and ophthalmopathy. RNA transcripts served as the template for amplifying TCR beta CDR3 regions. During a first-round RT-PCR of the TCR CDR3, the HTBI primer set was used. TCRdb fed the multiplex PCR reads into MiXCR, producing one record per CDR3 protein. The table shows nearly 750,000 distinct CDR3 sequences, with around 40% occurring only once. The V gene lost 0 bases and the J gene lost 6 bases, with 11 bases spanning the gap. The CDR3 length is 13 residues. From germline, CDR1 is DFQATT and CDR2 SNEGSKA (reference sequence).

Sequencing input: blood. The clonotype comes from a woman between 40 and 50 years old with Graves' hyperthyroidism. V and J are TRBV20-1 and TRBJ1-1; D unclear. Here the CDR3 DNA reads TGCAGTGCTAGAGATAGGGCTATCCCTGAAGCTTTCTTT. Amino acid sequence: CSARDRAIPEAFF.